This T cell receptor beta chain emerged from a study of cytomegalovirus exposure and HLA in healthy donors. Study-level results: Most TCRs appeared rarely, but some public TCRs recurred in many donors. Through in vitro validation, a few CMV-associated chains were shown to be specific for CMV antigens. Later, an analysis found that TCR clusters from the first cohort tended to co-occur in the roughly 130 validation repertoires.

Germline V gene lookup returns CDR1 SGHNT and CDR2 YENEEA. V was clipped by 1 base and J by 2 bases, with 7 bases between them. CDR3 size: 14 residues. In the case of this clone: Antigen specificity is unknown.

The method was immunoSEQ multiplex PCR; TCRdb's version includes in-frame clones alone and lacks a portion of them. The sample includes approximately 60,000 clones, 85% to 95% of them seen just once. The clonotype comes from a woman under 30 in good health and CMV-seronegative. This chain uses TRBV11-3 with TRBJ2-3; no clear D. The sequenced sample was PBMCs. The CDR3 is CASSLGGNTDTQYF. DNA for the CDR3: TGTGCCAGCAGCTTAGGCGGAAACACAGATACGCAGTATTTT.